The 20 T cell receptor beta chains reported below all come from one sample, sequenced in a study of OX40 agonist ivuxolimab in advanced cancers. Sequencing used immunoSEQ multiplex PCR; TCRdb keeps in-frame clones, though not all of them. The sample lists 85,000 to 100,000 clones; 70% to 90% were seen once. The source material was CD4+ or CD8+ T cells sorted from blood, sampled in a trial of the OX40 agonist ivuxolimab. The source is an adult with an advanced solid tumor such as melanoma, head and neck, liver or kidney cancer.

CDR3 loop: CTPYRMLNTEAFF. CDR3 DNA: TGCACCCCCTACCGGATGTTGAACACTGAAGCTTTCTTT. This chain connects TRBV29-1 to TRBJ1-1, with D unresolved. Germline V gene lookup returns CDR1 SQVTM and CDR2 ANQGSEA. This CDR3 has 13 residues.

This sequence joins TRBV7-3 and TRBJ2-2; a possible D gene is TRBD1 (6 bases). This CDR3 is 15 amino acids long. The V and J ends lost 5 bases and 3 bases respectively, with 13 bases between them. Germline CDR1 is SGHTA and CDR2 is FQGTGA. The CDR3 nucleotides are TGTGCCAGCAGCCAGACAGGAAGGTACACCGGGGAGCTGTTTTTT. Translated, it gives CASSQTGRYTGELFF.

As regards this clone: The sample holds other DNA sequences that translate to the same CDR3. V and J are TRBV6-1 and TRBJ1-5; perhaps TRBD1 as D (5 bases). This CDR3 contains 15 residues. Germline loops: CDR1 MNHNS, CDR2 SASEGT. The V end lost 2 bases, the J end lost 3 bases, and 11 bases lay between the germline ends. The CDR3: CASSELGGVNQPQHF. CDR3 DNA: TGTGCCAGCAGTGAATTGGGGGGTGTCAATCAGCCCCAGCATTTT.

The V and J genes are TRBV28 and TRBJ2-5, with D perhaps matching TRBD1 (6 bases). CDR1 MDHEN and CDR2 SYDVKM come from the germline V gene. The CDR3 is 15 amino acids. V was shortened by 6 bases and J by 8 bases, with 22 bases between the two germline ends. For the CDR3, the DNA is TGTGCCAGCAGGTCTCCGGGGACACCCCCAGAAACCCAGTACTTC. This codes for CASRSPGTPPETQYF.

The chain recombines TRBV30 with TRBJ1-4; 12 bases align to TRBD1. The CDR3 is made up of 15 amino acids. The V segment lost 5 bases and the J segment 5 bases; nucleotides outside the gene matches: 6. Looked up from germline, CDR1 is GTSNPN and CDR2 is SVGIG (reference sequence). The CDR3 protein is CAWGDRGLSNEKLFF. The CDR3 region has the DNA TGTGCCTGGGGGGACAGGGGGCTATCGAATGAAAAACTGTTTTTT.

The chain employs TRBV4-3 and TRBJ2-3, with TRBD2 as a possible D gene (6 bases). The V end was cut by 3 bases, the J end by 3 bases, with 16 bases between. From germline, CDR1 is LGHNA and CDR2 YSLEER. This CDR3 comprises 16 residues. The CDR3 bases are TGCGCCAGCAGCCAGGACGGGCGGGGCCCGACAGATACGCAGTATTTT. Translating it yields CASSQDGRGPTDTQYF.

This chain links TRBV4-1 with TRBJ1-5, with D unresolved. The CDR3 runs to 16 residues. Germline values: CDR1 MGHRA, CDR2 YSYEKL. Trimming took off 0 bases at V and 4 bases at J, with 13 bases between the two ends. The CDR3 DNA is TGCGCCAGCAGCCAAGATGCCCCGACGGGTAATCAGCCCCAGCATTTT. Its translation is CASSQDAPTGNQPQHF.

The V gene is TRBV10-3, the J gene TRBJ2-1; 8 positions match TRBD1. The CDR3 covers 13 residues. Looked up from germline, CDR1 is ENHRY and CDR2 is SYGVKD. The junction had 3 bases not matched to a gene; V was cut back by 8 bases and J by 3 bases. As DNA, the CDR3 is TGTGCCATCTCAGGGGGCGACTACAATGAGCAGTTCTTC. It encodes CAISGGDYNEQFF.

This chain links TRBV11-3 with TRBJ2-2, with D unclear. Germline V lookup: CDR1 SGHNT, CDR2 YENEEA. Trimming shortened V by 5 bases and J by 5 bases, and 3 bases separated the two germline ends. This CDR3 has 11 residues. The CDR3 DNA reads TGTGCCAGCAGCCGGACCGGGGAGCTGTTTTTT. Residues: CASSRTGELFF.

The V call is TRBV2, the J call TRBJ2-7; 12 nucleotides match TRBD2. The CDR3 sequence is 14 residues long. Germline values: CDR1 SNHLY, CDR2 FYNNEI. The V segment lost 11 bases and the J segment 4 bases; nucleotides outside the gene matches: 9. The CDR3 nucleotides are TGTGCCGGCACTAGCGGGGGGTCCCAATACGAGCAGTACTTC. Amino acids: CAGTSGGSQYEQYF.

Only one count was recorded for this clone. The chain employs TRBV19 and TRBJ2-3; 9 nucleotides align to TRBD1. V trimming: 6 bases; J trimming: 6 bases; junction bases outside the gene matches: 16. This CDR3 region has 17 residues. CDR1 and CDR2 (germline): LNHDA, SQIVND (reference sequence). CDR3 sequence (DNA): TGTGCCAGTAGCTTACTGCCGGGACAGGGTGGATTGGATACGCAGTATTTT. Its protein is CASSLLPGQGGLDTQYF.

The chain joins TRBV5-5 to TRBJ1-2, with 7 bases lining up with TRBD1. CDR1 and CDR2 (germline): SGHKS, YYEKEE (reference sequence). J lost 5 bases, V lost 0 bases, and 7 bases had no gene match. The CDR3 extends over 15 amino acids. CDR3 in amino acids: CASSLALGGVYGYTF. CDR3 in DNA: TGTGCCAGCAGCTTGGCCTTAGGGGGCGTTTATGGCTACACCTTC. Based on the CDR3 plus reference TRBV5-5 and TRBJ1-2, the full variable domain is DAGVTQSPTHLIKTRGQQVTLRCSPISGHKSVSWYQQVLGQGPQFIFQYYEKEERGRGNFPDRFSARQFPNYSSELNVNALLLGDSALYLCASSLALGGVYGYTFGSGTRLTVV.

The V call is TRBV5-5, the J call TRBJ2-3, with TRBD1 matching over 8 bases. The CDR3 is made up of 14 amino acids. CDR1 is SGHKS, CDR2 YYEKEE, per germline (reference sequence). J lost 6 bases, V lost 3 bases, and 6 bases had no gene match. The CDR3 bases are TGTGCCAGCAGCTCCGGACAGGGTCTGGATACGCAGTATTTT. Translated, it gives CASSSGQGLDTQYF.

The chain combines TRBV7-9 with TRBJ1-3, with no clear D. This CDR3 spans 15 amino acids. V lost 1 base, J lost 0 bases, and 7 bases lay in between. Germline-derived CDR1 and CDR2 are SEHNR and FQNEAQ (reference sequence). In nucleotides, the CDR3 is TGTGCCAGCAGCTTAGACACACGCTCTGGAAACACCATATATTTT. It is translated as CASSLDTRSGNTIYF.

This chain uses TRBV5-1 with TRBJ1-1; D may be TRBD1 (6 bases). V lost 0 bases and J 0 bases, leaving 9 bases between the germline ends. The CDR3 has 15 amino acids. Germline V gives CDR1 SGHRS, CDR2 YFSETQ. CDR3 in DNA: TGCGCCAGCAGCTTGGCGGGACAAATGAACACTGAAGCTTTCTTT. It specifies CASSLAGQMNTEAFF.

As for this clone: The same CDR3 also results from other DNA sequences found in this sample. The V call is TRBV4-3, the J call TRBJ2-1; D unresolved. Germline V lookup: CDR1 LGHNA, CDR2 YSLEER. V lost 0 bases to trimming and J lost 4 bases, with 4 bases between them. The CDR3 runs 13 residues. This CDR3 is CASSQEIYNEQFF. The CDR3 region has the DNA TGCGCCAGCAGCCAAGAGATTTACAATGAGCAGTTCTTC.

The rearrangement uses TRBV2 and TRBJ2-3, with a possible D match to TRBD2 (5 bases). The CDR3 loop spans 14 amino acids. Trimming took off 5 bases at V and 2 bases at J, with 11 bases between the two ends. Germline V CDR1 and CDR2: SNHLY, FYNNEI. As DNA, the CDR3 is TGTGCCAGCAGTCGAGGGAACCCCACAGATACGCAGTATTTT. Its translation is CASSRGNPTDTQYF.

About this clone itself: The sample has other DNA sequences that encode this CDR3 too. This rearrangement joins TRBV18 to TRBJ2-7; D is possibly TRBD2 (5 bases). This CDR3 contains 13 residues. The V gene lost 3 bases and the J gene lost 3 bases, with 9 bases spanning the gap. Per the germline V gene, CDR1 is KGHSH and CDR2 is LQKENI. The DNA for the CDR3 is TGTGCCAGCTCACCTCCCGGGGACTACGAGCAGTACTTC. Its translation is CASSPPGDYEQYF.

V and J are TRBV29-1 and TRBJ2-4; D might be TRBD2 (6 bases). V gave up 5 bases and J gave up 5 bases, with 13 bases separating them. Germline CDR1 and CDR2: SQVTM and ANQGSEA. The CDR3 has 13 residues. The CDR3 here is CSVSPGVENIQYF. DNA of the CDR3: TGCAGCGTTAGCCCGGGGGTCGAAAACATTCAGTACTTC.

The V call is TRBV28, the J call TRBJ2-5; no firm D call. The V end lost 2 bases, the J end lost 3 bases, and 10 bases lay between the germline ends. The CDR3 runs 14 residues. Germline V gene lookup returns CDR1 MDHEN and CDR2 SYDVKM. The CDR3 is CASSLHPREETQYF. The CDR3 DNA reads as TGTGCCAGCAGTTTACACCCTAGGGAAGAGACCCAGTACTTC. The full variable domain, its missing parts supplied by reference TRBV28 and TRBJ2-5, is DVKVTQSSRYLVKRTGEKVFLECVQDMDHENMFWYRQDPGLGLRLIYFSYDVKMKEKGDIPEGYSVSREKKERFSLILESASTNQTSMYLCASSLHPREETQYFGPGTRLLVL.